The 31 T cell receptor beta chains below were found in one sample sequenced in a study of blood T cell repertoires in COVID-19. Generated by immunoSEQ multiplex PCR, the TCRdb table keeps only in-frame clones and is missing some. This sample has 70,000 to 100,000 clones; 84% occur once, and the top ten carry about an eighth. Sequencing input: peripheral blood. Source of these receptors: a human donor in a cohort sampled during active COVID-19.

V usage is TRBV11-2 and J usage is TRBJ2-2; possibly TRBD2 for D (7 bases). This CDR3 region has 18 residues. In germline, CDR1 is SGHAT, CDR2 FQNNGV. V was cut by 4 bases and J by 2 bases, with 20 bases left in between. The CDR3 DNA reads TGTGCCAGCAGCTCCTCCCCTTGGGGGGGGCGAAACACCGGGGAGCTGTTTTTT. This sequence encodes CASSSSPWGGRNTGELFF.

The chain employs TRBV7-9 and TRBJ2-5; tentative D call: TRBD2 (5 bases). Trimming shortened V by 8 bases and J by 5 bases, and 15 bases separated the two germline ends. From germline, CDR1 is SEHNR and CDR2 FQNEAQ (reference sequence). The CDR3 has 13 residues. The CDR3 DNA reads as TGTGCCAGCTCCGAGGGCAGAGGGGAGACCCAGTACTTC. Its protein is CASSEGRGETQYF.

This chain joins TRBV11-2 and TRBJ1-4; TRBD1 agrees at 11 bases. CDR1 is SGHAT and CDR2 is FQNNGV in the germline V gene. The V and J ends lost 3 bases and 7 bases, in that order; junction bases with no gene match: 7. The CDR3 runs to 16 residues. The CDR3 nucleotides are TGTGCCAGCAGCTTTAATACCGGGACAGGGGGTGAAAAACTGTTTTTT. As protein: CASSFNTGTGGEKLFF.

There are a few counts of this clone. The rearrangement links TRBV7-9 to TRBJ2-1, with D possibly matching TRBD2 (6 bases). Germline V gene data show CDR1 as SEHNR and CDR2 as FQNEAQ (reference sequence). The CDR3 loop spans 15 amino acids. Trimming left V 1 base short and J 2 bases short, with 9 bases between. DNA of the CDR3: TGTGCCAGCAGCTTAGACGGGAGTCCCTACAATGAGCAGTTCTTC. This codes for CASSLDGSPYNEQFF.

The J gene is TRBJ2-2, the V gene TRBV6-5; TRBD2 aligns across 9 bases. The germline gives CDR1 MNHEY, CDR2 SVGAGI. CDR3 length: 16 residues. The V and J ends lost 0 bases and 4 bases, in that order; junction bases with no gene match: 3. CDR3 sequence (DNA): TGTGCCAGCAGTTACTCGCGCGGGGGGGGCACCGGGGAGCTGTTTTTT. Its protein product is CASSYSRGGGTGELFF.

The chain employs TRBV11-2 and TRBJ2-7; TRBD2 might be the D (6 bases). Germline CDR1 is SGHAT and CDR2 is FQNNGV. The V and J ends lost 3 bases and 2 bases respectively, with 26 bases between them. The CDR3 covers 19 residues. Written as DNA, the CDR3 is TGTGCCAGCAGCTTGAGTTACCGCTACCCGACCGGGGAGGCCTACGAGCAGTACTTC. Its protein product is CASSLSYRYPTGEAYEQYF.

The J gene is TRBJ2-7, the V gene TRBV7-3; 9 nucleotides align to TRBD1. The junction had 1 base not matched to a gene; V was cut back by 0 bases and J by 4 bases. Germline V CDR1 and CDR2: SGHTA, FQGTGA. The CDR3 loop spans 14 amino acids. The CDR3: CASSLTGQGYEQYF. In nucleotides, the CDR3 is TGTGCCAGCAGCTTAACGGGACAGGGTTACGAGCAGTACTTC.

The chain employs TRBV5-1 and TRBJ2-7, with 7 nucleotides matching TRBD1. The V gene's germline CDR1 is SGHRS and CDR2 YFSETQ. The CDR3 is 14 residues long. Germline trimming cut 2 bases from V and 2 bases from J; bases unmatched to any gene: 4. CDR3 amino acids: CASSLQQGTYEQYF. The CDR3 coding sequence is TGCGCCAGCAGCTTACAACAGGGGACCTACGAGCAGTACTTC.

The chain has TRBV28 and TRBJ1-4, with 7 bases lining up with TRBD1. Germline CDR1 MDHEN, CDR2 SYDVKM. The J segment lost 3 bases and the V segment lost 6 bases, leaving 13 bases of the junction unmatched. This CDR3 contains 17 residues. The CDR3 region is CASSPRRGGLSNEKLFF. The CDR3 DNA reads TGTGCCAGCAGCCCACGTAGAGGGGGCTTGTCTAATGAAAAACTGTTTTTT.

The chain has TRBV1 and TRBJ2-7; the D call TRBD1 from the table was never checked on the DNA. TRBV1 has pseudogene status. CDR3 length: 16 residues. The DNA of the CDR3 is TGCACCAGCAGCCAGGCCCCGTCGAAACCCTCCTACGAGCAGTACTTC. This gives the protein CTSSQAPSKPSYEQYF.

This chain links TRBV2 with TRBJ1-6, with D perhaps matching TRBD1 (5 bases). V was trimmed by 3 bases and J by 8 bases, leaving 8 bases between them. Germline CDR1 reads SNHLY; CDR2 reads FYNNEI. The CDR3 length is 13 residues. The CDR3 sequence: CASSDREDSPLHF. The DNA for the CDR3 is TGTGCCAGCAGTGACAGGGAAGATTCACCCCTCCACTTT.

The V gene is TRBV19, the J gene TRBJ1-3; TRBD1 aligns across 8 bases. The CDR3 extends over 17 amino acids. The V gene's germline CDR1 is LNHDA and CDR2 SQIVND (reference sequence). After removal of 6 bases from V and 0 bases from J, the junction contained 10 bases not matched to a gene. The CDR3 DNA reads TGTGCCAGTAGACGGACAGGGACCCGAGGCTCTGGAAACACCATATATTTT. Protein sequence: CASRRTGTRGSGNTIYF.

The V gene is TRBV3-1 (or the pseudogene TRBV3-2), the J gene TRBJ1-1; tentative D call: TRBD1 (6 bases). This CDR3 is built from 15 residues. The germline V and J ends were trimmed by 4 bases and 0 bases, with 12 bases remaining between them. Germline V gene data show CDR1 as LGHDT and CDR2 as YNNKEL (reference sequence). As DNA, the CDR3 is TGTGCCAGCAGCCGAGGACAGATCATGAACACTGAAGCTTTCTTT. Translation gives CASSRGQIMNTEAFF.

This clone was detected once. The gene calls are TRBV6-2 or TRBV6-3 and TRBJ2-6; D is possibly TRBD2 (6 bases). Trimming took 4 bases from V and 4 from J, leaving 11 bases between them. CDR3 length: 15 residues. Germline CDR1 MNHEY, CDR2 SVGEGT. Written as DNA, the CDR3 is TGTGCCAGCAGTTCCGGAGGGTCGGGGGCCAACGTCCTGACTTTC. Translated, it gives CASSSGGSGANVLTF.

The chain employs TRBV28 and TRBJ2-7; 10 bases line up with TRBD1. This CDR3 is 17 amino acids long. J was trimmed by 0 bases and V by 2 bases; bases with no gene match: 7. Germline lookup yields CDR1 MDHEN and CDR2 SYDVKM. CDR3 bases: TGTGCCAGCAGTTTAAGGGACAGGGGTCTTAGCTCCTACGAGCAGTACTTC. It encodes CASSLRDRGLSSYEQYF.

The chain couples TRBV27 to TRBJ1-2; the match to TRBD1 covers 8 bases. CDR3 length equals 14 residues. The J segment lost 6 bases and the V segment lost 5 bases, leaving 8 bases of the junction unmatched. Germline V CDR1 and CDR2: MNHEY, SMNVEV (reference sequence). The CDR3 DNA reads TGTGCCAGCAGTCACCTCGACAGGGGAGATGGCTACACCTTC. This encodes CASSHLDRGDGYTF.

The chain links TRBV3-1 (or the pseudogene TRBV3-2) to TRBJ1-6; perhaps TRBD1 as D (6 bases). The CDR3 sequence is 15 residues long. Trimming left V 0 bases short and J 10 bases short, with 13 bases between. Looked up from germline, CDR1 is LGHDT and CDR2 is YNNKEL (reference sequence). The CDR3 DNA reads as TGTGCCAGCAGCCAAGATCACACAGGGCGGTCACCCCTCCACTTT. Encoded protein: CASSQDHTGRSPLHF.

About this clone itself: The sample carries other DNA sequences with the same CDR3. The chain carries TRBV5-1 and TRBJ2-2; tentatively, D is TRBD1 (6 bases). Germline V gene sequence: CDR1 SGHRS, CDR2 YFSETQ. The CDR3 contains 14 residues. V was shortened by 4 bases and J by 3 bases, with 10 bases between the two germline ends. DNA for the CDR3: TGCGCCAGCAGCCTTCGGACAGACACCGGGGAGCTGTTTTTT. Translated, it gives CASSLRTDTGELFF.

The chain combines TRBV19 with TRBJ2-7; no definite D call. Looked up from germline, CDR1 is LNHDA and CDR2 is SQIVND (reference sequence). The CDR3 spans 15 residues. With 10 bases removed from V and 2 bases from J, the gap between germline ends came to 21 bases. The CDR3: CATRPMTGSAYEQYF. The CDR3, as DNA: TGTGCCACCAGACCCATGACCGGGTCAGCCTACGAGCAGTACTTC.

The chain couples TRBV7-8 to TRBJ2-1, with D perhaps TRBD2 (6 bases). Germline-derived CDR1 and CDR2 are SGHVS and FQNEAQ. The CDR3 covers 16 residues. V gave up 0 bases and J gave up 8 bases, with 17 bases separating them. As DNA, the CDR3 is TGTGCCAGCAGCTTAGCGTGGAGGGGAGGAGAGGATGAGCAGTTCTTC. Translating gives CASSLAWRGGEDEQFF.

The CDR3 sequence: CASSPWGQGQETQYF. CDR3 nucleotides: TGTGCCAGCAGCCCTTGGGGACAGGGGCAAGAGACCCAGTACTTC. This chain links TRBV2 with TRBJ2-5, with 10 bases lining up with TRBD1. This CDR3 region has 15 residues. CDR1 is SNHLY and CDR2 is FYNNEI in the germline V gene. Trimming at V came to 6 bases and at J to 2 bases, leaving 6 bases not matched to a gene.

This clone has only one observation. V gene TRBV2 combines with J gene TRBJ2-5; TRBD2 aligns across 14 bases. Germline V gene data show CDR1 as SNHLY and CDR2 as FYNNEI. CDR3 length: 15 amino acids. V was pared by 3 bases and J by 7 bases, with 4 bases of the junction left unmatched. The chain's CDR3 is CASSDGTSGGRTQYF. The CDR3, as DNA: TGTGCCAGCAGTGACGGGACTAGCGGGGGTCGGACCCAGTACTTC.

The gene calls are TRBV18 and TRBJ2-6; the match to TRBD2 covers 8 bases. The V segment lost 3 bases and the J segment 0 bases; nucleotides outside the gene matches: 4. The CDR3 runs to 17 residues. Germline assignment: CDR1 KGHSH and CDR2 LQKENI. CDR3 sequence: CASSPPGGGSGANVLTF. CDR3 DNA sequence: TGTGCCAGCTCACCTCCGGGAGGGGGCTCTGGGGCCAACGTCCTGACTTTC.

V usage is TRBV6-5 and J usage is TRBJ2-7, with 12 nucleotides matching TRBD2. Germline CDR1 and CDR2: MNHEY and SVGAGI. CDR3 length equals 15 residues. V trimming: 6 bases; J trimming: 3 bases; junction bases outside the gene matches: 6. The DNA of the CDR3 is TGTGCCAGCAGCCCGACTAGCGGGGGATTCTACGAGCAGTACTTC. This codes for CASSPTSGGFYEQYF.

The chain links TRBV28 to TRBJ2-3; the match to TRBD2 covers 9 bases. V lost 4 bases, J lost 6 bases, and 14 bases stayed unmatched. This CDR3 has 17 residues. CDR1 is MDHEN and CDR2 is SYDVKM in the germline V gene. For the CDR3, the DNA is TGTGCCAGCAGTTCCTCTAGCGGGAAAGCTCCGTTGGATACGCAGTATTTT. Translating it yields CASSSSSGKAPLDTQYF.

The DNA of the CDR3 is TGCAGTGCTAGTCTAAAGCAGGGCAGGGGGCGCCGGGAGACCCAGTACTTC. It yields the protein CSASLKQGRGRRETQYF. V usage is TRBV20-1 and J usage is TRBJ2-5, with 8 bases matching TRBD1. The V gene's germline CDR1 is DFQATT and CDR2 SNEGSKA (reference sequence). This CDR3 has 17 amino acids. With 3 bases clipped from V and 5 bases from J, the junction kept 17 bases outside the gene matches.

This clone was observed a few times. The V call is TRBV5-4, the J call TRBJ1-2, with 7 bases fitting TRBD1. Germline V gene sequence: CDR1 SGHNT, CDR2 YYREEE (reference sequence). The CDR3 runs 20 residues. V shed 6 bases, J shed 2 bases, and the junction held 25 bases outside the gene matches. CDR3 in amino acids: CASKELMRDRGEGANYGYTF. In DNA, the CDR3 is TGTGCCAGCAAAGAACTTATGCGGGACCGGGGCGAGGGGGCGAACTATGGCTACACCTTC.

The V gene is TRBV5-1, the J gene TRBJ2-3, with TRBD1 matching over 7 bases. The trim removed 0 bases at V and 3 bases at J, leaving 7 bases unmatched. This CDR3 comprises 16 residues. From germline, CDR1 is SGHRS and CDR2 YFSETQ. DNA for the CDR3: TGCGCCAGCAGCTTGGATTTAGGGACAGAGACAGATACGCAGTATTTT. This translates into CASSLDLGTETDTQYF. The variable domain in full, completed from reference TRBV5-1 and TRBJ2-3, reads KAGVTQTPRYLIKTRGQQVTLSCSPISGHRSVSWYQQTPGQGLQFLFEYFSETQRNKGNFPGRFSGRQFSNSRSEMNVSTLELGDSALYLCASSLDLGTETDTQYFGPGTRLTVL.

V is TRBV14 and J is TRBJ2-3; TRBD2 matches at 7 bases. This CDR3 is 14 amino acids long. V lost 0 bases to trimming and J lost 11 bases; unmatched junction nucleotides: 8. Germline V gene lookup returns CDR1 SGHDN and CDR2 FVKESK. The CDR3 region is CASSQDLRASGQYF. CDR3 nucleotide sequence: TGTGCCAGCAGCCAAGATCTTCGGGCTAGCGGGCAGTATTTT.

This chain links TRBV18 with TRBJ2-1; TRBD1 agrees at 8 bases. V was clipped by 4 bases and J by 3 bases; unmatched bases: 5. Germline CDR1 is KGHSH and CDR2 is LQKENI. This CDR3 spans 15 amino acids. This chain's CDR3 is CASSLGTGGYNEQFF. Here the CDR3 DNA reads TGTGCCAGCTCACTCGGGACAGGCGGCTACAATGAGCAGTTCTTC.

The genes are TRBV6-2 or TRBV6-3 and TRBJ1-1; weak D call: TRBD1 (6 bases). The CDR3 spans 14 residues. Germline CDR1 MNHEY, CDR2 SVGEGT. Trimming took 4 bases from V and 0 from J, leaving 9 bases between them. Here the CDR3 reads CASSLRTVNTEAFF. In DNA, the CDR3 is TGTGCCAGCAGTTTACGGACAGTGAACACTGAAGCTTTCTTT.